This T cell receptor (beta chain) comes out of a study of response to subunit inactivated influenza vaccine. TCRdb processed the RT-PCR reads anew with MiXCR; each CDR3 protein has one entry. The data show 700,000 to 900,000 distinct CDR3 sequences, 21% seen once. The CDR3 consists of 14 residues. V gave up 6 bases and J gave up 4 bases, with 15 bases separating them. As regards this clonotype: Its antigen is still unknown.

General observations from the study: Authors suggested seasonal influenza vaccinations each recruit few new T cells.

The TCR originated in a man in his fifties or sixties who received an inactivated influenza vaccine. The chain is built from TRBV12-3 or TRBV12-4 and TRBJ1-2; D call uncertain. Source: PBMCs from blood, taken less than 6 days after vaccination. In DNA form, the CDR3 reads TGTGCCAGCAGACCCAACGGGGAGCTCTATGGCTACACCTTC. This encodes CASRPNGELYGYTF.